One and the same sample provided the 28 T cell receptor beta chains below, sequenced in a study of blood T cell repertoires in COVID-19. Method: immunoSEQ multiplex PCR; TCRdb's copy keeps in-frame clones and lacks some. The sample contains about 190,000 clones, over 80% of which appear only once. The sequencing input was peripheral blood. Receptors were obtained from a woman aged 40 to 50 with acute or convalescent COVID-19.

CDR3: CASSWGSSRGEQYF. Written as DNA, the CDR3 is TGTGCCAGCAGCTGGGGATCCTCTCGAGGGGAGCAGTACTTC. The V call is TRBV13, the J call TRBJ2-7, with D possibly matching TRBD2 (5 bases). Germline V lookup: CDR1 PRHDT, CDR2 FYEKMQ (reference sequence). This CDR3 comprises 14 residues. The germline V and J ends were trimmed by 4 bases and 7 bases, with 17 bases remaining between them.

This clone was detected only once. The genes are TRBV6-5 and TRBJ1-1, with no clear D. The CDR3 is 14 residues long. Trimming removed 5 bases at V and 0 bases at J, with 10 bases between. Germline CDR1 is MNHEY and CDR2 is SVGAGI. CDR3 coding DNA: TGTGCCAGCAGTCCGATCCAGATGAACACTGAAGCTTTCTTT. This gives the protein CASSPIQMNTEAFF.

The chain joins TRBV19 to TRBJ1-5; 8 bases are shared with TRBD1. Germline V gene sequence: CDR1 LNHDA, CDR2 SQIVND (reference sequence). The CDR3 consists of 15 residues. With V trimmed by 5 bases and J by 3 bases, 6 bases remained unmatched. CDR3 DNA: TGTGCCAGTAGTTACGCGGACAGGGCCAATCAGCCCCAGCATTTT. Translated: CASSYADRANQPQHF.

The chain combines TRBV7-9 with TRBJ1-5; D perhaps matches TRBD1 (5 bases). V gave up 2 bases and J gave up 3 bases, with 11 bases separating them. The V gene's germline CDR1 is SEHNR and CDR2 FQNEAQ (reference sequence). This CDR3 spans 15 amino acids. The DNA of the CDR3 is TGTGCCAGCAGCTTATTCTCAGGGAACAATCAGCCCCAGCATTTT. Amino acids: CASSLFSGNNQPQHF.

This clone was recorded only once. The gene calls are TRBV20-1 and TRBJ2-3; D remains ambiguous. Trimming stripped 3 bases from V and 1 base from J, with 11 bases between. The CDR3 extends over 14 amino acids. Germline-derived CDR1 and CDR2 are DFQATT and SNEGSKA (reference sequence). The DNA for the CDR3 is TGCAGTGCTAGTTTGGCCCACCGCACAGATACGCAGTATTTT. Translated, it gives CSASLAHRTDTQYF.

The CDR3 region has the DNA TGTGCCAGCAGCTCAGCCCCGGGTGGAGCTCAGCCCCAGCATTTT. Protein sequence: CASSSAPGGAQPQHF. The chain employs TRBV27 and TRBJ1-5, with D uncertain. Per the germline V gene, CDR1 is MNHEY and CDR2 is SMNVEV (reference sequence). This CDR3 spans 15 amino acids. V lost 6 bases and J 6 bases, leaving 18 bases between the germline ends.

This rearrangement joins TRBV28 to TRBJ2-7, with TRBD2 matching over 7 bases. After removal of 2 bases from V and 7 bases from J, the junction contained 8 bases not matched to a gene. CDR3 length equals 14 residues. Germline-derived CDR1 and CDR2 are MDHEN and SYDVKM. The CDR3 DNA reads TGTGCCAGCAGTTTACAGCTAGCGGTTAGGGAGCAGTACTTC. Translating gives CASSLQLAVREQYF.

This clone appeared once. The chain couples TRBV5-6 to TRBJ2-2; 10 bases are a match to TRBD2. CDR1 is SGHDT and CDR2 is YYEEEE in the germline V gene. Trimming took 0 bases from V and 5 from J; bases not matched to a gene: 7. The CDR3 totals 17 residues. The CDR3 DNA is TGTGCCAGCAGCTTGGGTCTAGCGGGAGCGTCAACCGGGGAGCTGTTTTTT. It specifies CASSLGLAGASTGELFF.

This clone was counted a few times. The CDR3 spells CASSSSDRGNTIYF. CDR3 in DNA: TGTGCCAGCAGCTCCTCCGACAGGGGAAACACCATATATTTT. V usage is TRBV5-4 and J usage is TRBJ1-3; D is perhaps TRBD1 (6 bases). Between the trimmed V and J ends, which lost 3 bases and 4 bases, there was a span of 11 bases. Germline CDR1 SGHNT, CDR2 YYREEE (reference sequence). The length of the CDR3 is 14 residues.

The gene calls are TRBV10-3 and TRBJ2-7; 8 nucleotides agree with TRBD1. The CDR3 extends over 13 amino acids. With 6 bases clipped from V and 6 bases from J, the junction kept 7 bases outside the gene matches. Per germline, CDR1 ENHRY and CDR2 SYGVKD. Here the CDR3 DNA reads TGTGCCATCAGGCTGGACAGGGAAAGCGAGCAGTACTTC. Amino acid sequence: CAIRLDRESEQYF.

J is TRBJ1-3 and V is TRBV10-3; TRBD1 is a possible D gene (5 bases). This CDR3 comprises 14 residues. Germline values: CDR1 ENHRY, CDR2 SYGVKD. Trimming cost V 7 bases and J 3 bases, with 13 bases left between them. CDR3 sequence: CAINRGTDGNTIYF. CDR3 nucleotide sequence: TGTGCCATCAATCGGGGGACTGATGGAAACACCATATATTTT.

This chain connects TRBV28 to TRBJ2-3, with D perhaps matching TRBD2 (7 bases). V was pared by 8 bases and J by 3 bases, with 12 bases between. This CDR3 is 13 amino acids long. The germline gives CDR1 MDHEN, CDR2 SYDVKM. CDR3 region: CASSGGPTDTQYF. As DNA, the CDR3 is TGTGCCAGCTCCGGGGGGCCGACAGATACGCAGTATTTT.

The chain combines TRBV30 with TRBJ1-2, with 7 bases aligning to TRBD1. The CDR3 extends over 14 amino acids. From germline, CDR1 is GTSNPN and CDR2 SVGIG (reference sequence). The V gene end was trimmed by 2 bases and the J gene end by 8 bases; junction bases not matched to a gene: 11. CDR3 residues: CAWSPLTGWEGYTF. The CDR3 DNA follows: TGTGCCTGGAGTCCCCTGACAGGGTGGGAAGGCTACACCTTC.

This clone was seen just once. The V call is TRBV28, the J call TRBJ1-2; D not certain. Germline CDR1 is MDHEN and CDR2 is SYDVKM. V shed 7 bases and J shed 8 bases, with 17 bases lying between them. The CDR3 is made up of 13 amino acids. CDR3 bases: TGTGCCAGCACCCTTCCCGGAACTAGGGGCTACACCTTC. Its translation is CASTLPGTRGYTF.

The J gene is TRBJ2-5, the V gene TRBV21-1; TRBD2 was called by the table and not checked on the DNA. TRBV21-1 is noted as a pseudogene. CDR3 length equals 15 residues. CDR3 coding DNA: TGTGCCAGCAGCAGCAGACTAGCGGGGCAAGAGACCCAGTACTTC. Translated: CASSSRLAGQETQYF.

V is TRBV30 and J is TRBJ1-6; D unresolved. The V gene's germline CDR1 is GTSNPN and CDR2 SVGIG (reference sequence). With 1 base removed from V and 14 bases from J, the gap between germline ends came to 9 bases. This CDR3 spans 11 amino acids. DNA for the CDR3: TGTGCCTGGAGTGGGTATTCGGCCCTCCACTTT. It is translated as CAWSGYSALHF.

This chain connects TRBV12-3 or TRBV12-4 to TRBJ2-1; tentative D call: TRBD2 (5 bases). The CDR3 runs to 13 residues. Between the trimmed V and J ends, which lost 1 base and 12 bases, there was a span of 13 bases. The CDR3 nucleotides read TGTGCCAGCAGTTTAGGGACTTCCATGGGGCAGTTCTTC. Protein sequence: CASSLGTSMGQFF.

The V call is TRBV3-1 (or the pseudogene TRBV3-2), the J call TRBJ1-4; TRBD1 aligns across 7 bases. V lost 3 bases, J lost 4 bases, and 5 bases stayed unmatched. The CDR3 totals 15 residues. Per the germline V gene, CDR1 is LGHDT and CDR2 is YNNKEL (reference sequence). The CDR3 here is CASSQSGGINEKLFF. DNA of the CDR3: TGTGCCAGCAGCCAGTCAGGGGGGATTAATGAAAAACTGTTTTTT.

The genes are TRBV19 and TRBJ1-5, with a weak D call TRBD1 (5 bases). CDR1 is LNHDA, CDR2 SQIVND, per germline (reference sequence). V lost 3 bases to trimming and J lost 7 bases, with 13 bases between them. This CDR3 region has 14 residues. CDR3 in DNA: TGTGCCAGTAGTATTTCCGGGGGTGGGCAGCCCCAGCATTTT. This translates into CASSISGGGQPQHF. The entire variable domain, with the rest obtained from reference TRBV19 and TRBJ1-5, is as follows: DGGITQSPKYLFRKEGQNVTLSCEQNLNHDAMYWYRQDPGQGLRLIYYSQIVNDFQKGDIAEGYSVSREKKESFPLTVTSAQKNPTAFYLCASSISGGGQPQHFGDGTRLSIL.

V gene TRBV2 combines with J gene TRBJ1-6; 9 nucleotides agree with TRBD1. Germline loops: CDR1 SNHLY, CDR2 FYNNEI. J lost 9 bases, V lost 10 bases, and 4 bases had no gene match. The CDR3 runs to 12 residues. DNA of the CDR3: TGTGCCAACCGGGACAGGGTTTCACCCCTCCACTTT. Its translation: CANRDRVSPLHF.

This rearrangement joins TRBV7-9 to TRBJ2-5; 9 nucleotides agree with TRBD2. Germline V CDR1 and CDR2: SEHNR, FQNEAQ (reference sequence). V shed 4 bases, J shed 4 bases, and the junction held 4 bases outside the gene matches. This CDR3 is built from 14 residues. As DNA, the CDR3 is TGTGCCAGCAGCTCGCCTAGCGGGGCAGAGACCCAGTACTTC. As protein: CASSSPSGAETQYF.

CDR3 amino acids: CASSTRQGGSYEQYF. The CDR3, as DNA: TGCGCCAGCAGTACCAGACAGGGGGGATCCTACGAGCAGTACTTC. The V call is TRBV5-1, the J call TRBJ2-7; TRBD1 matches at 9 bases. The germline gives CDR1 SGHRS, CDR2 YFSETQ. This CDR3 is 15 amino acids long. V lost 5 bases, J lost 1 base, and 7 bases stayed unmatched.

The rearrangement joins TRBV28 to TRBJ2-1; TRBD1 is a possible D gene (6 bases). From germline, CDR1 is MDHEN and CDR2 SYDVKM. The V end lost 2 bases, the J end lost 9 bases, and 11 bases lay between the germline ends. The CDR3 has 13 amino acids. The CDR3 sequence is CASSLRQDAEQFF. In DNA form, the CDR3 reads TGTGCCAGCAGTTTAAGACAGGACGCTGAGCAGTTCTTC.

The chain joins TRBV3-1 (or the pseudogene TRBV3-2) to TRBJ2-3; 10 bases match TRBD2. This CDR3 is built from 15 residues. The germline V gene has CDR1 LGHDT and CDR2 YNNKEL (reference sequence). Unmatched junction bases numbered 6, after V lost 1 base and J lost 8 bases. CDR3 in amino acids: CASSQGLAGVSTQYF. In nucleotides, the CDR3 is TGTGCCAGCAGCCAAGGGCTAGCGGGAGTGAGTACGCAGTATTTT.

V is TRBV5-5 and J is TRBJ1-5, with 9 nucleotides matching TRBD1. The CDR3 extends over 15 amino acids. The germline CDR1 and CDR2 sequences are SGHKS and YYEKEE (reference sequence). The V segment lost 4 bases and the J segment 2 bases; nucleotides outside the gene matches: 4. The CDR3 bases are TGTGCCAGCAGCCTCCGGGACAGGGGCAATCAGCCCCAGCATTTT. Protein: CASSLRDRGNQPQHF.

There are a few counts of this clone. The J gene is TRBJ2-2, the V gene TRBV4-1; a possible D gene is TRBD2 (6 bases). Per germline, CDR1 MGHRA and CDR2 YSYEKL. The CDR3 covers 17 residues. V lost 4 bases to trimming and J lost 0 bases, with 15 bases between them. The chain's CDR3 is CASSPLSSVANTGELFF. In nucleotides, the CDR3 is TGCGCCAGCAGCCCATTGTCTAGCGTGGCGAACACCGGGGAGCTGTTTTTT.

The chain recombines TRBV3-1 (or the pseudogene TRBV3-2) with TRBJ2-7, with D uncertain. The germline V gene has CDR1 LGHDT and CDR2 YNNKEL (reference sequence). Trimming removed 5 bases at V and 3 bases at J, with 5 bases between. The CDR3 sequence is 11 residues long. The CDR3 DNA follows: TGTGCCAGCAGCAGCATCTACGAGCAGTACTTC. It is translated as CASSSIYEQYF.

This clone was seen only once. J is TRBJ2-3 and V is TRBV7-5; TRBD2, the table's D call, was not compared with the DNA. TRBV7-5 is a listed pseudogene. CDR3 length: 20 amino acids. The CDR3 bases are TGTGTCAGAAGCTTAATCGCTATGAGGGCCTTAGCGGGAGTCAGAGATACGCAGTATTTT. This sequence encodes CVRSLIAMRALAGVRDTQYF.